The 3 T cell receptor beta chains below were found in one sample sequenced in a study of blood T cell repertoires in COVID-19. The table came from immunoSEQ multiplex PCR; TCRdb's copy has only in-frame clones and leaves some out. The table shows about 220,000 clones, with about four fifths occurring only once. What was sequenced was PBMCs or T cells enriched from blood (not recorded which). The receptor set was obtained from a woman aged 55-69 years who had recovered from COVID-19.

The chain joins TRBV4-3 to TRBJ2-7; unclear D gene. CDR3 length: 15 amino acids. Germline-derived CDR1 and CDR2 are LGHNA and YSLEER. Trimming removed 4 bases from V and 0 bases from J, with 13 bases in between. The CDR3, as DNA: TGCGCCAGCAGCCTCCATAGCTTGCCCTCCTACGAGCAGTACTTC. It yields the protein CASSLHSLPSYEQYF.

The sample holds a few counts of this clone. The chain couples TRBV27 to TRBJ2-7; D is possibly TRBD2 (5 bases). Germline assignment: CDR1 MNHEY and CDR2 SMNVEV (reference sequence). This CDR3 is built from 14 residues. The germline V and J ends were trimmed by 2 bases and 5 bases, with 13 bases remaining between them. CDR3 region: CASSLRGFLDEQYF. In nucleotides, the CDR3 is TGTGCCAGCAGTTTACGAGGGTTTCTCGACGAGCAGTACTTC.

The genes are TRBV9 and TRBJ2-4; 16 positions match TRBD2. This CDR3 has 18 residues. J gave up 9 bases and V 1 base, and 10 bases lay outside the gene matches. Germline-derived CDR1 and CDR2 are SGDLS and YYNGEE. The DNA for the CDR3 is TGTGCCAGCAGCGTAACTCCCGGGACTAGCGGGGGGGTAGGCATTCAGTACTTC. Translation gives CASSVTPGTSGGVGIQYF.